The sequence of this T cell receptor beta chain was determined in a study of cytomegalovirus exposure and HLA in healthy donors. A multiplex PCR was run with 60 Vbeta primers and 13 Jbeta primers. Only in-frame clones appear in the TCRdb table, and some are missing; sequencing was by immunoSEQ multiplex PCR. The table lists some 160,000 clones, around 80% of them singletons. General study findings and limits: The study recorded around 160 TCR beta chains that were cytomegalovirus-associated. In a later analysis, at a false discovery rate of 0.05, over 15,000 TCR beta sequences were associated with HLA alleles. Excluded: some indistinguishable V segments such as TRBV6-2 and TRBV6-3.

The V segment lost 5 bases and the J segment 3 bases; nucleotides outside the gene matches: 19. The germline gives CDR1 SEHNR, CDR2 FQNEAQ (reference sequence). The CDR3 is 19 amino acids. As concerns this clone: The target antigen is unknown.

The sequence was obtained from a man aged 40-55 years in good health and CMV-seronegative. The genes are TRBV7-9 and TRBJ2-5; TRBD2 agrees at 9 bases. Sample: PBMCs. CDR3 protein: CASSTWGISGGATEETQYF. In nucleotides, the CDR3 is TGTGCCAGCAGCACATGGGGGATTAGCGGGGGCGCAACGGAAGAGACCCAGTACTTC.